This TCR beta chain was sequenced during a study of T-cell reconstitution after alpha-beta-depleted transplantation in children. During its preparation, the TCRbeta library received unique molecular identifiers. Each CDR3 protein gets one entry after TCRdb re-called the PCR reads with MiXCR. This table holds approximately 350,000 distinct CDR3 sequences, 15% to 20% found once. This clonotype was seen only a few times. No antigen is known for it. The CDR3 extends over 15 amino acids. Trimming took 4 bases from V and 1 from J, leaving 12 bases between them. CDR1 is SGHTA, CDR2 FQGTGA, per germline. The study's findings and limits: Counts and diversity of T cells one year after transplant came mostly from newly produced T cells.

The TCR was taken from a male patient aged 2 to 10 who had a stem cell transplant for acute lymphoblastic leukemia, so the T cells may come from the graft donor. V and J are TRBV7-3 and TRBJ2-3; TRBD2 might be the D (6 bases). The input for sequencing was PBMCs, mostly from graft donor cells, taken 360 days after TCRalphabeta/CD19-depleted stem cell transplant. In DNA form, the CDR3 reads TGTGCCAGCAGCTCAGCCGGGGGTGGCACAGATACGCAGTATTTT. Its translation: CASSSAGGGTDTQYF.